This T cell receptor (beta chain) originates from a study of blood T cell repertoires in COVID-19. Study-wide context: Samples representing acute and convalescent COVID-19 were sourced from the United States, Italy and Spain. T cells, B-cell-depleted T cells, or PBMCs provided the cDNA or gDNA that served as material.

As processed by the authors: For nucleated cells, counts were estimated from reference gene primer amplification. The method was immunoSEQ multiplex PCR; TCRdb's version includes in-frame clones alone and lacks a portion of them. V, J and clone size were drawn from that table, and D and trimming were deduced from the DNA. The repertoire holds 150,000 to 200,000 clones, with about 76% as singletons. Seattle researchers signed up patients amid active infection and tracked them longitudinally. Sequencing was done on a sample of peripheral blood. This TCR derives from a middle-aged woman with COVID-19, enrolled during active disease.

This chain's CDR3 is CASSLYPGSPLHF. In DNA, the CDR3 is TGTGCCAGCAGCTTATATCCGGGTTCACCCCTCCACTTT. The rearrangement links TRBV11-2 to TRBJ1-6, with no clear D. V was cut by 2 bases and J by 9 bases, with 8 bases left in between. In germline, CDR1 is SGHAT, CDR2 FQNNGV. The CDR3 runs to 13 residues.